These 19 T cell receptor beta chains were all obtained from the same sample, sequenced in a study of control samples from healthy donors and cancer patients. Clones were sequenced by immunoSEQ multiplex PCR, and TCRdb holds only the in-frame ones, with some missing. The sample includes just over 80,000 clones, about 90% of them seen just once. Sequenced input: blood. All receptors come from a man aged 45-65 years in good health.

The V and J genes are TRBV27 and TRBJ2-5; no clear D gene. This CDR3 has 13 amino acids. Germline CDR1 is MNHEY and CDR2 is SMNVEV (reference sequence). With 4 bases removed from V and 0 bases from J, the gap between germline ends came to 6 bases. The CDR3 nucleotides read TGTGCCAGCAGTTACAAGTACCAAGAGACCCAGTACTTC. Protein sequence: CASSYKYQETQYF.

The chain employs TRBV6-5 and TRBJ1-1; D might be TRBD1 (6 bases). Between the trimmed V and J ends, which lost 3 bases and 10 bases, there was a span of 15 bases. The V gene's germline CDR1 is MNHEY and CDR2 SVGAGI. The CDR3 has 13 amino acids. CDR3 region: CASSYWGGGGAFF. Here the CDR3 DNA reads TGTGCCAGCAGTTATTGGGGGGGCGGAGGAGCTTTCTTT.

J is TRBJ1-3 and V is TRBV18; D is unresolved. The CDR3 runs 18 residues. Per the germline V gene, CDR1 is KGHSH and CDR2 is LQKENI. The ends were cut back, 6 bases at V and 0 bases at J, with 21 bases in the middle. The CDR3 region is CASSPILLGQSSGNTIYF. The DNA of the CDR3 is TGTGCCAGCTCCCCGATCCTCCTTGGGCAGAGCTCTGGAAACACCATATATTTT.

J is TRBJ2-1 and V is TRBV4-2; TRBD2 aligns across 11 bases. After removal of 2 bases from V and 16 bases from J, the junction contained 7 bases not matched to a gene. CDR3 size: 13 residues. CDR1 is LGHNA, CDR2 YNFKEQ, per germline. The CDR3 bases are TGTGCCAGCAGCCAACTTAGCGGGGGGGCCGAATTCTTC. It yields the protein CASSQLSGGAEFF.

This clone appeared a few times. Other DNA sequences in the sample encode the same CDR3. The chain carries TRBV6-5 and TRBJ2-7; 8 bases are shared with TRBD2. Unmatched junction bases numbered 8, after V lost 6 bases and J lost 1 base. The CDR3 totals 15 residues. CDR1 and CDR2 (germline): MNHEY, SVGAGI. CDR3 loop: CASSLTSGSSYEQYF. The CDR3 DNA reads TGTGCCAGCAGCCTAACCAGCGGGAGTTCCTACGAGCAGTACTTC.

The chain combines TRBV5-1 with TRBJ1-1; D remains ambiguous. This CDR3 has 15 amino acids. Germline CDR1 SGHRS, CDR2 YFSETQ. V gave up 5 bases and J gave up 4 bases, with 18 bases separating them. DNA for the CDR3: TGCGCCAGCAGTGAATCACCAGTCCATGGCACTGAAGCTTTCTTT. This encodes CASSESPVHGTEAFF.

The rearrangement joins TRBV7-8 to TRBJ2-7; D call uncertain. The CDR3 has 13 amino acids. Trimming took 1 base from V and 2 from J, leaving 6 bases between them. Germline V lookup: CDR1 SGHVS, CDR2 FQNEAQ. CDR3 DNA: TGTGCCAGCAGCTTAGGGCGGCCCTACGAGCAGTACTTC. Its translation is CASSLGRPYEQYF.

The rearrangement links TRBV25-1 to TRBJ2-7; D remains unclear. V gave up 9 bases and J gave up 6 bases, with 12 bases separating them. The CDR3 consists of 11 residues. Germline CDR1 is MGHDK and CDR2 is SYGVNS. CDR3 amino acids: CASEARGEQYF. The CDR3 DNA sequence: TGTGCCAGTGAGGCGCGTGGCGAGCAGTACTTC.

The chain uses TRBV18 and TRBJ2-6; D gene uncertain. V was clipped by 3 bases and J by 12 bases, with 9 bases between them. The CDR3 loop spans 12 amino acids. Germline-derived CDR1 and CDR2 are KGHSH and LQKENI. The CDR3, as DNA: TGTGCCAGCTCACCCCCAAGGGTCGTCCTGACTTTC. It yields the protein CASSPPRVVLTF.

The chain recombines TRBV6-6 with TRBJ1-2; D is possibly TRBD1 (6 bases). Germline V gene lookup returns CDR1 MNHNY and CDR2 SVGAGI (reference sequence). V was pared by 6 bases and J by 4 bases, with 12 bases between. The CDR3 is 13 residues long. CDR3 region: CASSPDSRYGYTF. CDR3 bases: TGTGCCAGCAGCCCGGACAGTCGCTATGGCTACACCTTC.

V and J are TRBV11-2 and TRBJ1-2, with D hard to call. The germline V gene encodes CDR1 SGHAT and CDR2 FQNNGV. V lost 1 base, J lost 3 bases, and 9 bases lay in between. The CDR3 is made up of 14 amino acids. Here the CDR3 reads CASSLAQAYYGYTF. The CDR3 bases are TGTGCCAGCAGCTTAGCGCAGGCTTACTATGGCTACACCTTC.

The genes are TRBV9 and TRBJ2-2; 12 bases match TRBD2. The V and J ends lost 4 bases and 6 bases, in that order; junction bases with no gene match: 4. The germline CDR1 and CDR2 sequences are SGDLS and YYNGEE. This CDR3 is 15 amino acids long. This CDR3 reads CASSPSGGAAGELFF. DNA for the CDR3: TGTGCCAGCAGCCCTAGCGGGGGGGCGGCCGGGGAGCTGTTTTTT.

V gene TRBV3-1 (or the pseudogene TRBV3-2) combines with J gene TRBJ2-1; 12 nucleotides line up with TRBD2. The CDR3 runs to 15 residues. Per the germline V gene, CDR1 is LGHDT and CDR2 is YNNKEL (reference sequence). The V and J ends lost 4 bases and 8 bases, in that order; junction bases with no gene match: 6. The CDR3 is CASSPRTSGDYEQFF. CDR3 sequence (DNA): TGTGCCAGCAGCCCGCGGACTAGCGGGGACTATGAGCAGTTCTTC.

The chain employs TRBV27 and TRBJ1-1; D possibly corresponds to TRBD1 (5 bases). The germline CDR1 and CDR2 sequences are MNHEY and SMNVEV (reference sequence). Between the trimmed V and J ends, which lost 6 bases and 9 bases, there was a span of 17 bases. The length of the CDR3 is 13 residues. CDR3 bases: TGTGCCAGCAGCCAGAGTTCATGGGGGAAAGCTTTCTTT. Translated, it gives CASSQSSWGKAFF.

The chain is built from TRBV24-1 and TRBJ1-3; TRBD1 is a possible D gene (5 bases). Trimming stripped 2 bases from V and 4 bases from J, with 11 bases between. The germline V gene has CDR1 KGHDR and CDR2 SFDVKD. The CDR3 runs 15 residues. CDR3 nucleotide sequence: TGTGCCACCAGTGATTCGAAGACAGTAGGAAACACCATATATTTT. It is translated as CATSDSKTVGNTIYF.

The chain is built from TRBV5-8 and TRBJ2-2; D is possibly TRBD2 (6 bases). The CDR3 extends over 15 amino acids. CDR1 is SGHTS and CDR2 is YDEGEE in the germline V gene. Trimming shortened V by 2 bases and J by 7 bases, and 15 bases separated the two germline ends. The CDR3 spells CASSFNGRSSGELFF. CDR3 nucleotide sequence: TGTGCCAGCAGCTTTAACGGGAGAAGTAGCGGGGAGCTGTTTTTT.

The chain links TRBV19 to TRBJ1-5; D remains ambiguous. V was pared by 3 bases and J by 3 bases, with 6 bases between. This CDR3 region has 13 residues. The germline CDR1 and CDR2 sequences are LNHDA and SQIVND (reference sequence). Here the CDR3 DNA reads TGTGCCAGTAGTATCGGGCACAATCAGCCCCAGCATTTT. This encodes CASSIGHNQPQHF.

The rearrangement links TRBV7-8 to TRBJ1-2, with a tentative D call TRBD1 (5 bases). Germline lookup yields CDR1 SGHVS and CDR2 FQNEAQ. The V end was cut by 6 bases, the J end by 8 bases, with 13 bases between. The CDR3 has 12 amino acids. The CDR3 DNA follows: TGTGCCAGCAGTCTCGGGGCAGCAGGCTACACCTTC. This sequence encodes CASSLGAAGYTF.

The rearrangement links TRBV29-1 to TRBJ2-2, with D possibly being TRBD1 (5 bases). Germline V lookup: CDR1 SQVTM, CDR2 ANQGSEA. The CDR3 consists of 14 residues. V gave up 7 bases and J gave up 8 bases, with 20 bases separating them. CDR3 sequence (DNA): TGCAGCGGATCAACAGGAGCTTGGGCTGGGGAGCTGTTTTTT. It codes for CSGSTGAWAGELFF.